The 9 T cell receptor beta chains below were found in one sample sequenced in a study of beta chain features in type 1 diabetes. The whole isolated RNA underwent reverse transcription, so sequencing captured expressed TCRB transcripts. Sequencing used immunoSEQ multiplex PCR; TCRdb keeps in-frame clones, though not all of them. This sample yields about 220,000 clones, of which roughly a tenth are seen a single time; 1% to 1.5% belongs to the top ten. Sequenced: central memory CD4+ T cells from blood. Every receptor here comes from a man aged 18 to 35 in good health.

This chain links TRBV29-1 with TRBJ1-2, with unresolved D. The length of the CDR3 is 12 residues. Between the trimmed V and J ends, which lost 2 bases and 8 bases, there was a span of 12 bases. Per the germline V gene, CDR1 is SQVTM and CDR2 is ANQGSEA. CDR3 DNA sequence: TGCAGCGTTGAACGGACGGCGTTGGGCTACACCTTC. It translates to CSVERTALGYTF.

The sample holds many counts of this clone. One end of the junction varies from germline; a read error may be responsible. Other DNA sequences of this sample code for an identical CDR3. The chain uses TRBV28 and TRBJ2-1; D may be TRBD1 or TRBD2 (5 bases each). This CDR3 comprises 15 residues. Germline assignment: CDR1 MDHEN and CDR2 SYDVKM. CDR3 residues: CASSRRMGGADLRVF. CDR3 nucleotides: TGTGCCAGCAGTCGCCGGATGGGTGGGGCAGACTTGCGGGTCTTC.

The J gene is TRBJ2-2, the V gene TRBV18, with 8 positions matching TRBD1. This CDR3 region has 14 residues. CDR1 and CDR2 (germline): KGHSH, LQKENI. The J segment lost 7 bases and the V segment lost 3 bases, leaving 4 bases of the junction unmatched. DNA of the CDR3: TGTGCCAGCTCACCGGGACAGGCGGGCGGGGAGCTGTTTTTT. As protein: CASSPGQAGGELFF. Using reference TRBV18 and TRBJ2-2 for the parts outside the CDR3, the full variable domain is NAGVMQNPRHLVRRRGQEARLRCSPMKGHSHVYWYRQLPEEGLKFMVYLQKENIIDESGMPKERFSAEFPKEGPSILRIQQVVRGDSAAYFCASSPGQAGGELFFGEGSRLTVL.

The chain employs TRBV7-7 and TRBJ2-1; D assignment may be TRBD1 or TRBD2 (5 bases each). This CDR3 is built from 15 residues. V was clipped by 5 bases and J by 6 bases, with 17 bases between them. Per the germline V gene, CDR1 is SSHAT and CDR2 is FNYEAQ (reference sequence). The CDR3 nucleotides are TGTGCCAGCAGCCCCGGAGGATGGGGCTCCAATGAGCAGTTCTTC. The encoded protein is CASSPGGWGSNEQFF.

This clone was picked up a small number of times. This rearrangement joins TRBV7-8 to TRBJ2-7; the D gene could be TRBD1 or TRBD2 (5 bases each). V lost 5 bases and J lost 4, with 30 bases in between. Germline lookup yields CDR1 SGHVS and CDR2 FQNEAQ. CDR3 length: 19 residues. CDR3 nucleotides: TGTGCCAGCAGCGTAAGCCGGGACCGTCAGGAACTAGTCCGATACGAGCAGTACTTC. It encodes CASSVSRDRQELVRYEQYF. The full variable domain, in which reference TRBV7-8 and TRBJ2-7 provide the parts outside the CDR3, is GAGVSQSPRYKVAKRGQDVALRCDPISGHVSLFWYQQALGQGPEFLTYFQNEAQLDKSGLPSDRFFAERPEGSVSTLKIQRTQQEDSAVYLCASSVSRDRQELVRYEQYFGPGTRLTVT.

This clone has a handful of counts. This chain connects TRBV4-2 to TRBJ2-3, with D tentatively TRBD1 (5 bases). This CDR3 contains 15 residues. V lost 1 base, J lost 3 bases, and 11 bases lay in between. CDR1 and CDR2 (germline): LGHNA, YNFKEQ. The DNA for the CDR3 is TGTGCCAGCAGCCAAGGGGGATACAGGACAGATACGCAGTATTTT. Its protein is CASSQGGYRTDTQYF.

This clone was seen many times. The J gene is TRBJ2-5, the V gene TRBV7-9; D is ambiguous. Deletions cut 5 bases from V and 2 bases from J, with 12 bases between. This CDR3 contains 14 residues. In germline, CDR1 is SEHNR, CDR2 FQNEAQ (reference sequence). The CDR3 is CASSPGYPQETQYF. The CDR3 bases are TGTGCCAGCAGCCCTGGGTATCCTCAAGAGACCCAGTACTTC.

This clone was recorded a few times. The V and J genes are TRBV5-4 and TRBJ1-3; the D is unclear. CDR1 is SGHNT and CDR2 is YYREEE in the germline V gene (reference sequence). V lost 2 bases to trimming and J lost 1 base, with 4 bases between them. The CDR3 has 13 amino acids. This CDR3 reads CASSLRSGNTIYF. The CDR3, as DNA: TGTGCCAGCAGCTTACGGTCTGGAAACACCATATATTTT.

This clone appeared a few times. This sequence joins TRBV9 and TRBJ2-1; D possibly corresponds to TRBD2 (6 bases). This CDR3 contains 14 residues. V lost 3 bases and J 6 bases, leaving 13 bases between the germline ends. Germline CDR1 SGDLS, CDR2 YYNGEE. The CDR3 nucleotides are TGTGCCAGCAGCGCCCAACTAGCCCCCAATGAGCAGTTCTTC. Its translation is CASSAQLAPNEQFF.